Below are 15 T cell receptor beta chains sequenced from a single sample in a study of blood T cell repertoires in COVID-19 (dated by TCRdb to the early 2020s). The library came from the immunoSEQ multiplex PCR assay. In TCRdb, the immuneACCESS table is reduced to in-frame sequences with V and J assigned. These tables do not hold every clone; where another copy was compared, an unresolved V gene accounts for under half, and the others remain unexplained. The sample records roughly 250,000 clones, about 90% of which are singletons. More than 6% of the sample lies in the top ten. The specimen was peripheral blood. The receptors were sampled from a man aged 60 to 69 who had recovered from COVID-19.

The chain employs TRBV3-1 (or the pseudogene TRBV3-2) and TRBJ1-2, with a weak D call TRBD1 (6 bases). The germline CDR1 and CDR2 sequences are LGHDT and YNNKEL (reference sequence). V was pared by 4 bases and J by 7 bases, with 19 bases between. The CDR3 covers 15 residues. The CDR3 DNA reads as TGTGCCAGCAGCCCCCTGGGGTCAGGGGCGGGTGGCTACACCTTC. This translates into CASSPLGSGAGGYTF.

The chain uses TRBV7-9 and TRBJ2-7; possible D gene TRBD1, 6 bases. This CDR3 is 14 amino acids long. The ends were cut back, 5 bases at V and 2 bases at J, with 13 bases in the middle. CDR1 SEHNR and CDR2 FQNEAQ come from the germline V gene (reference sequence). CDR3: CASSAQQGPYEQYF. The CDR3 DNA sequence: TGTGCCAGCAGCGCCCAACAGGGCCCCTACGAGCAGTACTTC.

The chain links TRBV2 to TRBJ2-5; 7 nucleotides line up with TRBD1. The CDR3 runs to 17 residues. V dropped 5 bases and J dropped 10; count of bases not matched to a gene: 22. The V gene's germline CDR1 is SNHLY and CDR2 FYNNEI. CDR3 region: CASSLLRDSLTGGFQYF. Written as DNA, the CDR3 is TGTGCCAGCAGTCTGCTGAGGGACAGCCTTACAGGAGGTTTCCAGTACTTC.

Written as DNA, the CDR3 is TGCAGCGGCGGACAGGCTCTTAACTATGGCTACACCTTC. Translated, it gives CSGGQALNYGYTF. The rearrangement joins TRBV29-1 to TRBJ1-2; 7 bases align to TRBD1. The CDR3 runs to 13 residues. V lost 7 bases and J lost 1; bases outside the gene matches: 6. Germline CDR1 is SQVTM and CDR2 is ANQGSEA.

J is TRBJ2-2 and V is TRBV7-6, with 8 bases that match TRBD2. The V and J ends lost 5 bases and 2 bases, in that order; junction bases with no gene match: 10. CDR3 size: 17 residues. Germline CDR1 reads SGHVS; CDR2 reads FNYEAQ. The CDR3 bases are TGTGCCAGCAGCACTAGGGCCGGGGGGGCCAACACCGGGGAGCTGTTTTTT. Translating gives CASSTRAGGANTGELFF. Combining the CDR3 with reference TRBV7-6 and TRBJ2-2 gives the whole variable domain GAGVSQSPRYKVTKRGQDVALRCDPISGHVSLYWYRQALGQGPEFLTYFNYEAQQDKSGLPNDRFSAERPEGSISTLTIQRTEQRDSAMYRCASSTRAGGANTGELFFGEGSRLTVL.

This chain joins TRBV5-1 and TRBJ1-6; 9 bases are shared with TRBD1. The V gene end was trimmed by 7 bases and the J gene end by 7 bases; junction bases not matched to a gene: 3. Germline V lookup: CDR1 SGHRS, CDR2 YFSETQ. There are 13 residues in the CDR3. CDR3 amino acids: CASRDRENSPLHF. CDR3 in DNA: TGCGCCAGCCGGGACAGGGAGAATTCACCCCTCCACTTT.

The gene calls are TRBV14 and TRBJ2-3, with D possibly being TRBD2 (7 bases). From germline, CDR1 is SGHDN and CDR2 FVKESK. The V end lost 1 base, the J end lost 8 bases, and 13 bases lay between the germline ends. CDR3 length: 14 amino acids. DNA of the CDR3: TGTGCCAGCAGCCAAGTTGGGGGGGGCGGTACGCAGTATTTT. It is translated as CASSQVGGGGTQYF.

The V and J genes are TRBV5-4 and TRBJ1-2; 7 bases are shared with TRBD1. The CDR3 extends over 14 amino acids. J was trimmed by 3 bases and V by 5 bases; bases with no gene match: 7. Germline loops: CDR1 SGHNT, CDR2 YYREEE (reference sequence). For the CDR3, the DNA is TGTGCCAGCAGGCCTACAGGGGCTGACTATGGCTACACCTTC. Its protein product is CASRPTGADYGYTF. Together with reference TRBV5-4 and TRBJ1-2, the CDR3 gives the full variable domain: ETGVTQSPTHLIKTRGQQVTLRCSSQSGHNTVSWYQQALGQGPQFIFQYYREEENGRGNFPPRFSGLQFPNYSSELNVNALELDDSALYLCASRPTGADYGYTFGSGTRLTVV.

The chain uses TRBV5-5 and TRBJ1-5; weak D call: TRBD1 (6 bases). The V gene lost 0 bases and the J gene lost 0 bases, with 10 bases spanning the gap. The CDR3 runs to 16 residues. CDR1 and CDR2 from the germline V gene are SGHKS and YYEKEE (reference sequence). CDR3 sequence: CASSLVPGVSNQPQHF. CDR3 coding DNA: TGTGCCAGCAGCTTGGTGCCAGGGGTTAGCAATCAGCCCCAGCATTTT.

The chain carries TRBV12-3 or TRBV12-4 and TRBJ1-1; tentatively, D is TRBD1 (5 bases). V lost 6 bases, J lost 0 bases, and 8 bases lay in between. The CDR3 contains 13 residues. The chain's CDR3 is CASRDTLNTEAFF. As DNA, the CDR3 is TGTGCCAGCAGGGACACTTTGAACACTGAAGCTTTCTTT.

V gene TRBV18 combines with J gene TRBJ2-7; 9 nucleotides line up with TRBD2. The germline V gene has CDR1 KGHSH and CDR2 LQKENI. This CDR3 is built from 17 residues. V trimming: 0 bases; J trimming: 3 bases; junction bases outside the gene matches: 9. CDR3 sequence: CASSPPSLLAGNYEQYF. For the CDR3, the DNA is TGTGCCAGCTCACCACCGTCGCTGCTAGCGGGGAACTACGAGCAGTACTTC.

J is TRBJ1-4 and V is TRBV19; 9 bases fit TRBD1. The CDR3 sequence is 13 residues long. Unmatched junction bases numbered 1, after V lost 6 bases and J lost 5 bases. Germline-derived CDR1 and CDR2 are LNHDA and SQIVND (reference sequence). The CDR3 spells CASRGTGNEKLFF. CDR3 DNA sequence: TGTGCCAGTAGGGGGACAGGGAATGAAAAACTGTTTTTT.

This clone came up once. The rearrangement uses TRBV19 and TRBJ1-2; 7 bases agree with TRBD1. The CDR3 contains 13 residues. The junction had 3 bases not matched to a gene; V was cut back by 4 bases and J by 4 bases. The germline gives CDR1 LNHDA, CDR2 SQIVND (reference sequence). In DNA form, the CDR3 reads TGTGCCAGTAGTACGGGACAGAGCTATGGCTACACCTTC. It encodes CASSTGQSYGYTF.

The chain employs TRBV5-1 and TRBJ2-1, with 9 bases that match TRBD2. Germline CDR1 and CDR2: SGHRS and YFSETQ. Germline trimming cut 2 bases from V and 7 bases from J; bases unmatched to any gene: 7. The CDR3 has 15 amino acids. The CDR3 region is CASSLGGGARNEQFF. Here the CDR3 DNA reads TGCGCCAGCAGCTTAGGCGGGGGGGCTCGAAATGAGCAGTTCTTC.

This clone has ten or more counts. This chain links TRBV30 with TRBJ2-1; 7 bases are shared with TRBD1. Looked up from germline, CDR1 is GTSNPN and CDR2 is SVGIG (reference sequence). The junction had 11 bases not matched to a gene; V was cut back by 5 bases and J by 4 bases. CDR3 size: 15 residues. CDR3 sequence reads: CAWSRGTVAYNEQFF. DNA of the CDR3: TGTGCCTGGTCCCGAGGGACAGTGGCTTACAATGAGCAGTTCTTC.